This record concerns one T cell receptor (beta chain) sequence. Its antigen remains unknown. Mismatch with germline at one junction end may stem from a read error. Germline CDR1 reads SNHLY; CDR2 reads FYNNEI. The CDR3 loop spans 15 amino acids. These data belong to a study of prognosis after radiotherapy for stage I lung cancer. Whole-study context: In total, around 13 men and 6 women took part as patients, aged roughly 53 to 85 with a median of roughly 70 years.

Template was genomic DNA; TCR beta CDR3 amplified in two multiplex PCR rounds. Gene-specific primers for each TRBV and TRBJ gene drove first-round PCR. Each CDR3 protein is one row after TCRdb ran MiXCR on the multiplex PCR reads. The table records more than 11,000 distinct CDR3 sequences, around 29% of them present only once. General study points: Tumor specificity was not determined for the expanded TCR clones. Patients developing distant metastases showed lower Shannon entropy after stereotactic body radiation therapy.

The chain uses TRBV2 and TRBJ2-1, with D possibly being TRBD1 or TRBD2 (6 bases each). This receptor was taken from a donor over 45 with non-small cell lung cancer. The sample was PBMCs, taken before or after stereotactic body radiation therapy (not recorded which). The CDR3 nucleotides are TGTGCTAGCAGGGGCGGGGCGGGCTCCTACAATGAGCAGTTCTTC. Translated, it gives CASRGGAGSYNEQFF.